This T cell receptor (beta chain) was identified during a study of CD8 T cells in Susac syndrome. RNA in amounts of roughly 0.5 to 1 ug was reverse transcribed with random hexamers. An immunoSEQ multiplex PCR amplified TCR beta CDR3 over 54 Vbeta and 13 Jbeta. TCRdb ran MiXCR on the immunoSEQ multiplex PCR reads and lists one entry per CDR3 protein. In the table there are 130,000 or so distinct CDR3 sequences, 85% to 95% of which are singletons. There are 14 residues in the CDR3. The V gene end was trimmed by 10 bases and the J gene end by 3 bases; junction bases not matched to a gene: 9. Germline loops: CDR1 ENHRY, CDR2 SYGVKD.

The TCR originated in a human donor with multiple sclerosis. The chain has TRBV10-3 and TRBJ2-5; TRBD2 matches at 9 bases. The specimen sequenced was CD4+ T cells from PBMCs. The CDR3 loop reads CATSRVAGEETQYF. In DNA, the CDR3 is TGTGCCACCTCGAGGGTAGCGGGGGAAGAGACCCAGTACTTC.